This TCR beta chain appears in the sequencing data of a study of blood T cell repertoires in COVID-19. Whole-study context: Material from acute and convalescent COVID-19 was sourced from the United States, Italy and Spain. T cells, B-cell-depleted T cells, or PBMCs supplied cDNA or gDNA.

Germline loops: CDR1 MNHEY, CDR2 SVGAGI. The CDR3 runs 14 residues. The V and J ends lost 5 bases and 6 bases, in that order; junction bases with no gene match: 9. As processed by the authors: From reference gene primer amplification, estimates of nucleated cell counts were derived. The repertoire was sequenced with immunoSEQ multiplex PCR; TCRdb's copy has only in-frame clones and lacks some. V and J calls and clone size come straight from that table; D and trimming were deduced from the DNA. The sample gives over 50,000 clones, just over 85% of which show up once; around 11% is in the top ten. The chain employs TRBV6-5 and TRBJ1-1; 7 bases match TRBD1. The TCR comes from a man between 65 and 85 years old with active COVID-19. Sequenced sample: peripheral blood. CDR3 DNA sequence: TGTGCCAGCAGTATCCGACAGGGTAACGCTGAAGCTTTCTTT. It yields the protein CASSIRQGNAEAFF.